Presented here are 13 T cell receptor beta chains from one specimen sequenced in a study of long-term antiretroviral therapy in people with HIV. Investigators performed immunoSEQ version v3.0 at survey level. Some clones are missing from TCRdb's copy, which holds only in-frame ones; the method was immunoSEQ multiplex PCR. The table includes approximately 29,000 clones, roughly 90% detected once. The material sequenced was unsorted PBMCs, taken more than 5 years after starting antiretroviral therapy. The source of these receptors is a woman aged 40 to 50 with HIV.

The rearrangement links TRBV5-6 to TRBJ2-7; TRBD1 is a possible D gene (5 bases). V lost 3 bases and J 7 bases, leaving 14 bases between the germline ends. The CDR3 runs 13 residues. The germline CDR1 and CDR2 sequences are SGHDT and YYEEEE. CDR3 DNA: TGTGCCAGCAGCTCCGGACCCTCAGGGGAGCAGTACTTC. It yields the protein CASSSGPSGEQYF.

The chain employs TRBV7-9 and TRBJ1-1; D perhaps matches TRBD1 (5 bases). Trimming shortened V by 1 base and J by 0 bases, and 9 bases separated the two germline ends. CDR1 and CDR2 from the germline V gene are SEHNR and FQNEAQ (reference sequence). The CDR3 loop spans 15 amino acids. The chain's CDR3 is CASSLEEDMNTEAFF. CDR3 DNA: TGTGCCAGCAGCTTAGAGGAGGACATGAACACTGAAGCTTTCTTT.

The chain has TRBV9 and TRBJ2-1, with 7 bases lining up with TRBD2. Germline loops: CDR1 SGDLS, CDR2 YYNGEE. This CDR3 is built from 14 residues. V was pared by 3 bases and J by 4 bases, with 4 bases of the junction left unmatched. The DNA of the CDR3 is TGTGCCAGCAGCGCCCGGACTAGTTACAATGAGCAGTTCTTC. Translation: CASSARTSYNEQFF.

V and J are TRBV6-5 and TRBJ1-3; 7 positions agree with TRBD1. Germline CDR1 MNHEY, CDR2 SVGAGI. The CDR3 contains 14 residues. V trimming: 10 bases; J trimming: 6 bases; junction bases outside the gene matches: 12. CDR3 loop: CATTHGQDENTIYF. Written as DNA, the CDR3 is TGTGCCACCACCCATGGACAGGATGAAAACACCATATATTTT.

The rearrangement links TRBV12-5 to TRBJ2-2; D gene ambiguous. This CDR3 has 13 amino acids. Germline lookup yields CDR1 LGHNT and CDR2 FRNRAP. Trimming removed 6 bases at V and 0 bases at J, with 5 bases between. The CDR3 DNA sequence: TGTGCTAGTGGGCCACCGAACACCGGGGAGCTGTTTTTT. Translation: CASGPPNTGELFF.

This chain connects TRBV6-5 to TRBJ1-1; weak D call: TRBD1 (6 bases). The V end lost 0 bases, the J end lost 1 base, and 12 bases lay between the germline ends. Germline assignment: CDR1 MNHEY and CDR2 SVGAGI. The CDR3 is made up of 16 amino acids. The CDR3 loop is CASSYSQGLGNTEAFF. In DNA, the CDR3 is TGTGCCAGCAGTTACTCTCAGGGGCTAGGGAACACTGAAGCTTTCTTT.

The J gene is TRBJ1-6, the V gene TRBV30; D uncertain. The CDR3 runs 12 residues. V was shortened by 2 bases and J by 10 bases, with 9 bases between the two germline ends. Germline CDR1 reads GTSNPN; CDR2 reads SVGIG (reference sequence). The CDR3 DNA sequence: TGTGCCTGGAGTTTGACTGAGTCACCCCTCCACTTT. The encoded protein is CAWSLTESPLHF.

This chain links TRBV5-1 with TRBJ2-1; the match to TRBD2 covers 8 bases. V shed 3 bases and J 6 bases; nucleotides not matched to a gene: 2. The CDR3 totals 13 residues. CDR1 and CDR2 (germline): SGHRS, YFSETQ. The CDR3 DNA reads as TGCGCCAGCAGCTCCGGACTAGCCAATGAGCAGTTCTTC. Its protein is CASSSGLANEQFF.

This clone has only one observation. The gene calls are TRBV9 and TRBJ1-2; possibly TRBD1 for D (6 bases). This CDR3 has 15 amino acids. V was cut by 0 bases and J by 6 bases, with 15 bases left in between. Germline CDR1 is SGDLS and CDR2 is YYNGEE. CDR3 protein: CASSVAGGQLDGYTF. The DNA of the CDR3 is TGTGCCAGCAGCGTAGCGGGGGGGCAGTTGGATGGCTACACCTTC.

V and J are TRBV11-3 and TRBJ1-1, with D unresolved. CDR1 is SGHNT, CDR2 YENEEA, per germline. V gave up 1 base and J gave up 4 bases, with 7 bases separating them. The CDR3 sequence is 13 residues long. The CDR3 spells CASSLAGRTEAFF. The CDR3 DNA sequence: TGTGCCAGCAGCTTAGCGGGCCGCACTGAAGCTTTCTTT.

The chain recombines TRBV5-4 with TRBJ2-7, with D possibly matching TRBD2 (5 bases). The germline V gene encodes CDR1 SGHNT and CDR2 YYREEE (reference sequence). The CDR3 covers 15 residues. The V and J ends lost 5 bases and 6 bases respectively, with 21 bases between them. CDR3 sequence: CASRPDSPATSEQYF. The CDR3 nucleotides are TGTGCCAGCAGACCCGACTCCCCTGCTACTAGCGAGCAGTACTTC.

This clone has a single count. This rearrangement joins TRBV14 to TRBJ1-1; D remains unclear. The CDR3 has 13 residues. The germline gives CDR1 SGHDN, CDR2 FVKESK. V was cut by 0 bases and J by 8 bases, with 10 bases left in between. The CDR3 loop is CASSQDLPGEAFF. The DNA of the CDR3 is TGTGCCAGCAGCCAAGATCTACCGGGAGAAGCTTTCTTT.

The V gene is TRBV20-1, the J gene TRBJ1-2; 8 bases align to TRBD1. The CDR3 has 10 amino acids. The ends lost 6 bases at V and 14 bases at J; junction bases unmatched: 8. Germline V gives CDR1 DFQATT, CDR2 SNEGSKA (reference sequence). The CDR3: CSAHGQGITF. In nucleotides, the CDR3 is TGCAGTGCGCACGGACAGGGCATAACCTTC.